The rows below give T cell receptor beta chains drawn from one sample of a study of CXCR3-negative and CXCR3-positive naive CD8 T cells. TCRdb processed the 5' RACE reads again and assigns one entry to each CDR3 protein, with no DNA. The listing records some 150,000 distinct CDR3 sequences. The source material was naive CXCR3+ CD8+ T cells from blood. The receptor set was obtained from a human donor in good health. Some clones in this sample may be carry-over from other donors' samples. CDR3s include the opening cysteine and the closing phenylalanine or tryptophan.

v_call	j_call	cdr3_aa
TRBV12-3/TRBV12-4	TRBJ2-7	CASGFGGAYEQYF
TRBV28	TRBJ2-5	CASSLEGWDQETQYF
TRBV14	TRBJ1-5	CASSQESQPQHF
TRBV27	TRBJ2-7	CASSPGTGFSYEQYF
TRBV9	TRBJ2-5	CASSVPEPGQGVKTQYF
TRBV5-1	TRBJ1-1	CASSLVTPNTEAFF
TRBV2	TRBJ1-5	CASRTWGGDVQPQHF
TRBV11-3	TRBJ2-1	CASSHSGNNEQFF
TRBV6-2/TRBV6-3	TRBJ2-1	CASRYPTGENEQFF
TRBV15	TRBJ2-7	CATSRDRGRESYEQYF
TRBV10-1	TRBJ2-1	CASSETVLKTPRHNEQFF
TRBV5-1	TRBJ1-1	CASSLGWGRPNTEAFF
TRBV7-9	TRBJ2-1	CASSTSVVPYNEQFF
TRBV27	TRBJ2-5	CASSQWDSQETQYF
TRBV14	TRBJ2-1	CASSTRLRGHEQFF